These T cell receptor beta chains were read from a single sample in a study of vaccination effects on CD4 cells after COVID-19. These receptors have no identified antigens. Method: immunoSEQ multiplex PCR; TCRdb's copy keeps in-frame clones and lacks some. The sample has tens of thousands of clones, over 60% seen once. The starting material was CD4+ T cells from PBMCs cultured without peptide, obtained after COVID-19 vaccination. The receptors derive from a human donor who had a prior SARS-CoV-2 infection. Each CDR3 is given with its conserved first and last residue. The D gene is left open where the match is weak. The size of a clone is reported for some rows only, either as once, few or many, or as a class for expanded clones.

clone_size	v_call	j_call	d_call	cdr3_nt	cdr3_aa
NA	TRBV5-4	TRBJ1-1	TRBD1	TGTGCCAGCAGCTTGGATCCGGGACAGGGTGCTGAAGCTTTCTTT	CASSLDPGQGAEAFF
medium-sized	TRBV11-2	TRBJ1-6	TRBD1	TGTGCCAGCAGACCTCAGGGGGCAGGGGGCAATTCACCCCTCCACTTT	CASRPQGAGGNSPLHF
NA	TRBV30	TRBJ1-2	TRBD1	TGTGCCTGGAGTGTAGGGGACAGAAGGGACTACACCTTC	CAWSVGDRRDYTF
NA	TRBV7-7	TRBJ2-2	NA	TGTGCTAGCAGCTTAGGGACGCGAGCGAACACCGGGGAGCTGTTTTTT	CASSLGTRANTGELFF
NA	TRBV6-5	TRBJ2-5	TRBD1	TGTGCCAGCAGTAGGACAGGGGTAACTCAAGAGACCCAGTACTTC	CASSRTGVTQETQYF
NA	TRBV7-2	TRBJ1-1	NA	TGTGCCAGCAGCTTAGCAGCGTACAACACTGAAGCTTTCTTT	CASSLAAYNTEAFF
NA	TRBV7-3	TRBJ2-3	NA	TGTGCCAGCAGCTTGGGGGGATTCCCCACCTTAGATACGCAGTATTTT	CASSLGGFPTLDTQYF
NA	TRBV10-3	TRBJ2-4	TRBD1	TGTGCCATCAGTGAGACAGGGGGCTCGGTCAAAAACATTCAGTACTTC	CAISETGGSVKNIQYF
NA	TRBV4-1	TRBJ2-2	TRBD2	TGCGCCAGCAGCCAACTGGGACTAGCGGGGGGGCCTTCGGGCACCGGGGAGCTGTTTTTT	CASSQLGLAGGPSGTGELFF
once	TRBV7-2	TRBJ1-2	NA	TGTGCCAGCAGCCCCGACCCGTACGGGGACTTATATGGCTACACCTTC	CASSPDPYGDLYGYTF
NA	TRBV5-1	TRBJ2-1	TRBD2	TGCGCCAGCAGCTTGGGACTAGCGCTTGGCTCCTACAATGAGCAGTTCTTC	CASSLGLALGSYNEQFF
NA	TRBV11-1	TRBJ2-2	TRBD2	TGTGCCAGCAGCCCATCTAGCGGGAGAGTAGGCGGGGAGCTGTTTTTT	CASSPSSGRVGGELFF
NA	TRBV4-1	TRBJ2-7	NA	TGCGCCAGCAGCCAATTCTACACCTCCTACGAGCAGTACTTC	CASSQFYTSYEQYF
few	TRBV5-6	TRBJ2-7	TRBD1	TGTGCCAGCAGCTTGATCGGACAGGGCTACGAGCAGTACTTC	CASSLIGQGYEQYF
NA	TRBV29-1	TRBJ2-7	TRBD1	TGCAGCGTTGGAGGGGGCACTTACGAGCAGTACTTC	CSVGGGTYEQYF
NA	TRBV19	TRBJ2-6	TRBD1	TGTGCCAGTAGTGTGACAGGGGGGGCCAACGTCCTGACTTTC	CASSVTGGANVLTF
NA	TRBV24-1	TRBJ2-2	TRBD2	TGTGCCACCAGTGATAACCTAGCGGGGCTCACCGGGGAGCTGTTTTTT	CATSDNLAGLTGELFF
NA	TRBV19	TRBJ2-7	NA	TGTGCCAGTAGTATATCCGGGGCAGTTTATCCCTACGAGCAGTACTTC	CASSISGAVYPYEQYF
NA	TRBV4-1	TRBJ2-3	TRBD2	TGCGCCAGCAGCCGCGGACTAGCTAGCACAGATACGCAGTATTTT	CASSRGLASTDTQYF
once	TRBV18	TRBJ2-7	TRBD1	TGTGCCAGCTCACCTACTTGGTCGGTGACAGGGGCTTACGAGCAGTACTTC	CASSPTWSVTGAYEQYF
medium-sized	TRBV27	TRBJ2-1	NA	TGTGCCAGCAGTGATAATGAGTGGCAGTTCTTC	CASSDNEWQFF
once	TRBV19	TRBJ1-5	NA	TGTGCCAGTAGTACACCAGGGTATCAGGGGACTCAGCCCCAGCATTTT	CASSTPGYQGTQPQHF
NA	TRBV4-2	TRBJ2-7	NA	TGTGCCAGCAGCCAAGAGTCTAGAACCGTACCCTCCTACGAGCAGTACTTC	CASSQESRTVPSYEQYF
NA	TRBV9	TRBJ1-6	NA	TGTGCCAGCAGCGTAGGTCAGGGTTACGGTTCACCCCTCCACTTT	CASSVGQGYGSPLHF
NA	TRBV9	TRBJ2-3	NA	TGTGCCAGCAGCCCCAAGTCCAGGGCAAGCACAGATACGCAGTATTTT	CASSPKSRASTDTQYF
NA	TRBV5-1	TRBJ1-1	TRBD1	TGCGCCAGCAGTTTACAGGGGGGAAACACTGAAGCTTTCTTT	CASSLQGGNTEAFF
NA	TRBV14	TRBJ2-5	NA	TGTGCCAGCAGCCAAGTCTGGGCCGAGACCCAGTACTTC	CASSQVWAETQYF
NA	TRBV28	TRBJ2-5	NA	TGTGCCTCACGCGTAGGGAACGACCAAGAGACCCAGTACTTC	CASRVGNDQETQYF
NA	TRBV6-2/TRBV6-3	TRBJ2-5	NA	TGTGCCAGCAGTAGGTCCTACCAAGAGACCCAGTACTTC	CASSRSYQETQYF
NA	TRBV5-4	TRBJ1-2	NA	TGTGCCAGCAGCTTGGCCCGGATGGGGGCGCCTAAGGGCTACACCTTC	CASSLARMGAPKGYTF
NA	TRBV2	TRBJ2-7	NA	TGTGCCAGCACCTCGCGGGCCCACGAGCAGTACTTC	CASTSRAHEQYF
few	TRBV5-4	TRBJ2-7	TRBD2	TGTGCCAGCAGCAATCGGGGGGCCTACGAGCAGTACTTC	CASSNRGAYEQYF
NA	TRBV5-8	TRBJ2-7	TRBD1	TGTGCCAGCAGCTTGGGACAGGGGGCGTTCTACGAGCAGTACTTC	CASSLGQGAFYEQYF
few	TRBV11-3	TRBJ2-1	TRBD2	TGTGCCAGCAGCTTGCGGGAGTTAGGTGAGCAGTTCTTC	CASSLRELGEQFF
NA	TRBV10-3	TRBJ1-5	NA	TGTGCCATCAGTGAGAACTTGAGGGCCGGTCAGCCCCAGCATTTT	CAISENLRAGQPQHF
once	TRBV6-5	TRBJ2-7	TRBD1	TGTGCCAGCAGACAGGACAGGGAGAGCTACGAGCAGTACTTC	CASRQDRESYEQYF
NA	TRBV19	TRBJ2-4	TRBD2	TGTGCCAGTAGTACCGGACTAGCGGGGCTCATTCAGTACTTC	CASSTGLAGLIQYF
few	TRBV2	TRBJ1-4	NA	TGTGCCAGCAGTGGTGGTCCGGGCAGGGGCGAGGAAAAACTGTTTTTT	CASSGGPGRGEEKLFF
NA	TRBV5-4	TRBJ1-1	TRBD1	TGTGCCAGCAGCCGAGGACAGGGAATGAACACTGAAGCTTTCTTT	CASSRGQGMNTEAFF
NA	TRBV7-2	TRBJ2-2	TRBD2	TGTGCCAGCAAAATCGCTAGCGGGAGAACCGGGGAGCTGTTTTTT	CASKIASGRTGELFF
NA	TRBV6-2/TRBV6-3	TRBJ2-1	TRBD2	TGTGCCAGCAGTTATTACCCTGGAACTAGCGGGAGAAATGAGCAGTTCTTC	CASSYYPGTSGRNEQFF
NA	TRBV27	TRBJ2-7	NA	TGTGCCAGCAGTTTATACCGCGGGGACTCCTACGAGCAGTACTTC	CASSLYRGDSYEQYF
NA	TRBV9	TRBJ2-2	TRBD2	TGTGCCAGCAGCGTAGAGGGACTAGCGGTCGCCGGGGAGCTGTTTTTT	CASSVEGLAVAGELFF
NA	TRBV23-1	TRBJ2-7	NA	TGCGCCAGCAGTCAATTACGGGGGACGTCGGGGTACGAGCAGTACTTC	CASSQLRGTSGYEQYF